This T cell receptor beta chain was captured by sequencing in a study of cytotoxic CD8 clonotypes in ibrutinib-treated CLL. The study's findings and limits: Sampling times (in sustained-remission versus progressing patients) were not the same. Private clonotypes, not public ones, expanded at ibrutinib response. At the start, clonality exceeded age-matched healthy donors and followed circulating CD8+ T-cell counts.

Clones were sequenced by immunoSEQ multiplex PCR, and TCRdb holds only the in-frame ones, with some missing. This table holds more than 25,000 clones, about three quarters found once. The CDR3 is 12 amino acids. Germline values: CDR1 SNHLY, CDR2 FYNNEI. On this clone itself: Antigen unknown. A read error may account for a junction end that differs from germline.

The sequenced sample was PBMCs, obtained after 24 months of ibrutinib treatment. The chain uses TRBV2 and TRBJ2-7; 12 nucleotides line up with TRBD2. This clonotype originated in a human donor with chronic lymphocytic leukemia. The CDR3 spells CASSTGLAGLEF. The CDR3 DNA reads TGTGCCAGCAGCACGGGACTAGCGGGTCTCGAATTC. Using reference TRBV2 and TRBJ2-7 for the parts outside the CDR3, the full variable domain is EPEVTQTPSHQVTQMGQEVILRCVPISNHLYFYWYRQILGQKVEFLVSFYNNEISEKSEIFDDQFSVERPDGSNFTLKIRSTKLEDSAMYFCASSTGLAGLEFGPGTRLTVT.